This record looks at one T cell receptor beta chain sequence and its context. The target antigen is unknown. Assay used: immunoSEQ multiplex PCR; TCRdb lists only in-frame clones, some missing. The repertoire consists of about 14,000 clones, with about three quarters occurring once and the leading ten covering approximately 16%. The source of the sample is a study of OX40 agonist ivuxolimab in advanced cancers. Study-level information: While on treatment, patients had intravenous ivuxolimab at 0.01 to 10 mg/kg every 2 weeks. Patients undergoing dose escalation presented with hepatocellular carcinoma, melanoma, renal cell or head and neck cancer. Study results and limitations: Both CD4+ and CD8+ T cell populations in blood had undergone clonal expansion by week 6 at 0.1 to 3.0 mg/kg.

V was trimmed by 4 bases and J by 11 bases, leaving 18 bases between them. This CDR3 is 13 amino acids long. CDR1 is SGHRS and CDR2 is YFSETQ in the germline V gene. The V gene is TRBV5-1, the J gene TRBJ1-2; perhaps TRBD1 as D (6 bases). The sequence derives from an adult with an advanced solid tumor such as melanoma, head and neck, liver or kidney cancer. Sequencing used CD4+ or CD8+ T cells sorted from blood, obtained in a trial of the OX40 agonist ivuxolimab. CDR3 nucleotide sequence: TGCGCCAGCAGCCCGGGGGGCCGAGAGGGATACACCTTC. Protein sequence: CASSPGGREGYTF.